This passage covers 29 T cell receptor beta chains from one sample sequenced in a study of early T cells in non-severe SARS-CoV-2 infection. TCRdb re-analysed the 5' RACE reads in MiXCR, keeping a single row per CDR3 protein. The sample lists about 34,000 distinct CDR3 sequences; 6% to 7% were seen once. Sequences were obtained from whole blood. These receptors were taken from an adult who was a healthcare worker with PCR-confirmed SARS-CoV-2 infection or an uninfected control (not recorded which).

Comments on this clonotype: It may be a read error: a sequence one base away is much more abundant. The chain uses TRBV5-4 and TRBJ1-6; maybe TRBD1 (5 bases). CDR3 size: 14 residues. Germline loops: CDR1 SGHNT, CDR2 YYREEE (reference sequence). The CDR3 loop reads CANSLGRGNSPLHF. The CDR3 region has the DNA TGTGCCAACAGCCTGGGGCGGGGGAATTCACCCCTCCACTTT.

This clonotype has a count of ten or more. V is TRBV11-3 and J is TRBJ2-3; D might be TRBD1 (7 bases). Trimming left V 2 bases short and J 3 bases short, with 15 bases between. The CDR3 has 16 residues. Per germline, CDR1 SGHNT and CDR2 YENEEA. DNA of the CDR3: TGTGCCAGCAGCTTACCGCGGGGCAGGGGGACAGATACGCAGTATTTT. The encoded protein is CASSLPRGRGTDTQYF.

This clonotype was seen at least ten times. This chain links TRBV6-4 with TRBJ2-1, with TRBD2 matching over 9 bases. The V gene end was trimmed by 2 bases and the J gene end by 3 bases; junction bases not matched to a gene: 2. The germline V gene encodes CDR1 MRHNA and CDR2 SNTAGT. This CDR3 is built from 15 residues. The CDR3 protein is CASSDGAGGYNEQFF. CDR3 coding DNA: TGTGCCAGCAGTGACGGAGCGGGGGGCTACAATGAGCAGTTCTTC.

The DNA for the CDR3 is TGTGCCAGCTCACCGGGGCAGGGTAGGGCCTACGAGCAGTACTTC. The encoded protein is CASSPGQGRAYEQYF. The V gene is TRBV18, the J gene TRBJ2-7, with D possibly matching TRBD1 (5 bases). Germline lookup yields CDR1 KGHSH and CDR2 LQKENI. V was clipped by 3 bases and J by 2 bases, with 14 bases between them. The CDR3 spans 15 residues.

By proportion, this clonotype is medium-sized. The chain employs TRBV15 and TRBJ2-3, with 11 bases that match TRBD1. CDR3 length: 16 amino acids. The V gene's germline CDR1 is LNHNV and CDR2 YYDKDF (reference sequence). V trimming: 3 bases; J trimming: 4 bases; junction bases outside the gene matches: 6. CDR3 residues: CATSRDPGQGADTQYF. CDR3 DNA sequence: TGTGCCACCAGCAGGGATCCGGGACAGGGGGCAGATACGCAGTATTTT.

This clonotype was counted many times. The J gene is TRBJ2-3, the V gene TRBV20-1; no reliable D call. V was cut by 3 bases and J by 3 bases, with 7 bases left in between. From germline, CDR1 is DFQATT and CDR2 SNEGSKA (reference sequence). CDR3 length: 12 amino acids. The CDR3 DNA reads TGCAGTGCTAGTGGGCGGACAGATACGCAGTATTTT. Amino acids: CSASGRTDTQYF.

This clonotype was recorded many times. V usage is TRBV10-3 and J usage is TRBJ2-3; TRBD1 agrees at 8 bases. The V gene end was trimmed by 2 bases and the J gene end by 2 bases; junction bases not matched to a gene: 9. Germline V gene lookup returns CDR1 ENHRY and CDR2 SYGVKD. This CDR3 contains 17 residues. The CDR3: CAISEGPTGASTDTQYF. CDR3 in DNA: TGTGCCATCAGTGAGGGACCGACAGGGGCCTCCACAGATACGCAGTATTTT.

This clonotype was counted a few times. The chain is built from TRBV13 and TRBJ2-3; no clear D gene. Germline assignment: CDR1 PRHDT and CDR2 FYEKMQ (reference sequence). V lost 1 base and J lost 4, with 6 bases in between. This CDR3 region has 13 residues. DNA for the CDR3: TGTGCCAGCAGCTTAGCATGGCCAGATACGCAGTATTTT. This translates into CASSLAWPDTQYF.

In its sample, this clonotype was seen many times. The CDR3 DNA follows: TGTGCCAGCAGTTTAGCGGAGGCTAGCAGGCAGTTCTTC. Translation: CASSLAEASRQFF. This chain joins TRBV12-3 or TRBV12-4 and TRBJ2-1, with D maybe TRBD2 (5 bases). Trimming pared 0 bases from V and 12 bases from J, leaving 12 bases between. CDR3 length equals 13 residues.

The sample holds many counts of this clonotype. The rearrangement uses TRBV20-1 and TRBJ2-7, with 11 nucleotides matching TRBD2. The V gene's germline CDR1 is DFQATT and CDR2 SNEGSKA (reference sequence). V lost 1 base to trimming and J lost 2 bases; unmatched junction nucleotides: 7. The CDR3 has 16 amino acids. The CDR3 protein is CSARVTLAGGPYEQYF. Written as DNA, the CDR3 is TGCAGTGCTAGAGTCACTTTAGCGGGGGGGCCCTACGAGCAGTACTTC.

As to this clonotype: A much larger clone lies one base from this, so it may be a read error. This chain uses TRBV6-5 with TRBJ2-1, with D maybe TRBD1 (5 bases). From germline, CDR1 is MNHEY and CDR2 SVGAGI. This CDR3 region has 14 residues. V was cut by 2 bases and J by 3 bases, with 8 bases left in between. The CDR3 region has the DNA TGTGCCAGCAGTTACACCGACAGCTACAATGAGCAGTTCTTC. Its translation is CASSYTDSYNEQFF.

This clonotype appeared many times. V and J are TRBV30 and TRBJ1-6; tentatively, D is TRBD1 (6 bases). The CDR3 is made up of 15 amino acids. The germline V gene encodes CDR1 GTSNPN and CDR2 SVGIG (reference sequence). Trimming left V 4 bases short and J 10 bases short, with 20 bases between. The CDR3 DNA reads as TGTGCCTGGACTACCAACAGGGCGAGCGACTCACCCCTCCACTTT. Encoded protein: CAWTTNRASDSPLHF. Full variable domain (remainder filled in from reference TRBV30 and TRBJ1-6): SQTIHQWPATLVQPVGSPLSLECTVEGTSNPNLYWYRQAAGRGLQLLFYSVGIGQISSEVPQNLSASRPQDRQFILSSKKLLLSDSGFYLCAWTTNRASDSPLHFGNGTRLTVT.

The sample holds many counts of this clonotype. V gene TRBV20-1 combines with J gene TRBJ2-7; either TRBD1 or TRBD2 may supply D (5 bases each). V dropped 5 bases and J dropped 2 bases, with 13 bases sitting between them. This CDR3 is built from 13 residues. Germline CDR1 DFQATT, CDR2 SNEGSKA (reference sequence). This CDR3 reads CSAGRDGTYEQYF. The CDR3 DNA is TGCAGTGCTGGCCGGGACGGGACCTACGAGCAGTACTTC.

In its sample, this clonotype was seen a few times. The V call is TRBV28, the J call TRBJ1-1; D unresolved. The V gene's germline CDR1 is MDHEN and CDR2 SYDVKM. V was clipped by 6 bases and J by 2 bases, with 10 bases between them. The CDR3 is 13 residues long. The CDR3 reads CASSSTPNTEAFF. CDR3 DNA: TGTGCCAGCAGCTCGACTCCAAACACTGAAGCTTTCTTT.

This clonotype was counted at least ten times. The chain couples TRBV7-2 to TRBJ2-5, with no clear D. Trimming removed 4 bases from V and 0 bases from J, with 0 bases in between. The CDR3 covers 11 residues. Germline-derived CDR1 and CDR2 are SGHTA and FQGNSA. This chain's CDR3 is CASSYQETQYF. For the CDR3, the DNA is TGTGCCAGCAGCTACCAAGAGACCCAGTACTTC.

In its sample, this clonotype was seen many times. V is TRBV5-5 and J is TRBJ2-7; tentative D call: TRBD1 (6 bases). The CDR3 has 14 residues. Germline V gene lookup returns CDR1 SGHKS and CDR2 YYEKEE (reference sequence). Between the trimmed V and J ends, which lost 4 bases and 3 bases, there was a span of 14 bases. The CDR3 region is CASSPSDSLYEQYF. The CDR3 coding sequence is TGTGCCAGCAGCCCGTCGGACAGCCTCTACGAGCAGTACTTC. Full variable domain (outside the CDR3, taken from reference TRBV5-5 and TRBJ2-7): DAGVTQSPTHLIKTRGQQVTLRCSPISGHKSVSWYQQVLGQGPQFIFQYYEKEERGRGNFPDRFSARQFPNYSSELNVNALLLGDSALYLCASSPSDSLYEQYFGPGTRLTVT.

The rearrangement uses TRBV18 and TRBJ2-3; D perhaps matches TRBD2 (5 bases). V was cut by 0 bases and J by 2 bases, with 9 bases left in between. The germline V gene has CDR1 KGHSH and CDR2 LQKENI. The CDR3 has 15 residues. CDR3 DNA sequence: TGTGCCAGCTCACCACCCGACGGGAACACAGATACGCAGTATTTT. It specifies CASSPPDGNTDTQYF.

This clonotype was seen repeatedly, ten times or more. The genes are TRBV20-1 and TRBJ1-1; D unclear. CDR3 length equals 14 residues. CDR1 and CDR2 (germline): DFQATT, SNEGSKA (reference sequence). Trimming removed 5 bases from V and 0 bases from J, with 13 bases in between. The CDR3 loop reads CSALRRGMNTEAFF. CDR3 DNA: TGCAGTGCTCTAAGGCGAGGGATGAACACTGAAGCTTTCTTT.

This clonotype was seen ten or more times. Here the CDR3 reads CASSLEGRADGYTF. CDR3 sequence (DNA): TGTGCCAGCAGCCTGGAAGGGCGGGCAGATGGCTACACCTTC. The chain is built from TRBV7-9 and TRBJ1-2, with D unclear. The length of the CDR3 is 14 residues. V was cut by 5 bases and J by 6 bases, with 16 bases left in between. Germline loops: CDR1 SEHNR, CDR2 FQNEAQ (reference sequence).

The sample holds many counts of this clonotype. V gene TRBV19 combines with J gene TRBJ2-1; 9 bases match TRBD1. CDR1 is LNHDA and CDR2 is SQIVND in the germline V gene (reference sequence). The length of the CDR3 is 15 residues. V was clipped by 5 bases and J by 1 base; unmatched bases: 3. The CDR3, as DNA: TGTGCCAGTAGTGCACAGGGGGCGTCCTACAATGAGCAGTTCTTC. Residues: CASSAQGASYNEQFF. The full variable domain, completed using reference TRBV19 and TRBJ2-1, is DGGITQSPKYLFRKEGQNVTLSCEQNLNHDAMYWYRQDPGQGLRLIYYSQIVNDFQKGDIAEGYSVSREKKESFPLTVTSAQKNPTAFYLCASSAQGASYNEQFFGPGTRLTVL.

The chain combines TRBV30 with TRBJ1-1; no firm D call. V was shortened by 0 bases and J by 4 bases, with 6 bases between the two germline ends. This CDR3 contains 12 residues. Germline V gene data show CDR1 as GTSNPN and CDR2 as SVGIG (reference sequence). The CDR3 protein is CAWSVSSTEAFF. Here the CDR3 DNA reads TGTGCCTGGAGTGTAAGTAGCACTGAAGCTTTCTTT.

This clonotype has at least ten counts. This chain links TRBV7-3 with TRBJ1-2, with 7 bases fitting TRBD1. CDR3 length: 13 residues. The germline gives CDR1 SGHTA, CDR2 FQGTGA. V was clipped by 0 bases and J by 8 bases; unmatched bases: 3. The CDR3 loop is CASSLTRTGGYTF. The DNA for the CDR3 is TGTGCCAGCAGCTTAACCCGGACAGGCGGCTACACCTTC.

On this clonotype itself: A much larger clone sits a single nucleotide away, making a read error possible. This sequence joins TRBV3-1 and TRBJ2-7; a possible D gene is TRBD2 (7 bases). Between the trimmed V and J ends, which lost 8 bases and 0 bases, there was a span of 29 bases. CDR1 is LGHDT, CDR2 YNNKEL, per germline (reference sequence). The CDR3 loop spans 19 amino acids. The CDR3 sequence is CASCNGLTSFGGLSYEQYF. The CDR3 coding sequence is TGTGCCAGCTGCAATGGGCTCACCTCCTTCGGGGGGCTCTCCTACGAGCAGTACTTC.

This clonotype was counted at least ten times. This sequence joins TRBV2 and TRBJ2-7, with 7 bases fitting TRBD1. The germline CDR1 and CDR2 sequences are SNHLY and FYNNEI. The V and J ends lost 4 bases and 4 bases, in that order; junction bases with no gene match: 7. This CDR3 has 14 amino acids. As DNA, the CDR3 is TGTGCCAGCAGTGCCTCCGGGACAGATTACGAGCAGTACTTC. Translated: CASSASGTDYEQYF.

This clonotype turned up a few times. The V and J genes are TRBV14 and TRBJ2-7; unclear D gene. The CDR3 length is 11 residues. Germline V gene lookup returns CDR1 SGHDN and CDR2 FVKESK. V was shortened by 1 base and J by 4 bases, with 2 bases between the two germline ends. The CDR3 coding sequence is TGTGCCAGCAGCCAAGCTTACGAGCAGTACTTC. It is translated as CASSQAYEQYF.

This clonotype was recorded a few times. CDR3 sequence: CASSEGSHTGELFF. In DNA form, the CDR3 reads TGTGCCAGCAGCGAGGGGTCGCACACCGGGGAGCTGTTTTTT. V gene TRBV7-2 combines with J gene TRBJ2-2, with D perhaps given as TRBD1 or TRBD2 (5 bases each). The CDR3 contains 14 residues. Germline V gene data show CDR1 as SGHTA and CDR2 as FQGNSA. V gave up 5 bases and J gave up 3 bases, with 10 bases separating them.

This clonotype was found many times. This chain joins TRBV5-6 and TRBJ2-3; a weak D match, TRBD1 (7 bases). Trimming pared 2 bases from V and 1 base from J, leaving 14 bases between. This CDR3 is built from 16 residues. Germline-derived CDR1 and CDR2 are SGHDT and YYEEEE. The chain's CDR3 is CASSFLQGTGTDTQYF. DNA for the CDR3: TGTGCCAGCAGCTTTCTACAGGGGACTGGCACAGATACGCAGTATTTT.

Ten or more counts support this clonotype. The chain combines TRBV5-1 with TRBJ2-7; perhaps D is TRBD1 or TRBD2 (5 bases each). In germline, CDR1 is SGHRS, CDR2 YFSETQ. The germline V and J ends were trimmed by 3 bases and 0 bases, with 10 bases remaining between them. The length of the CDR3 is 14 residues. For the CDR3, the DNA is TGCGCCAGCAGCTCCGGGACGGTCTCCTACGAGCAGTACTTC. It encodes CASSSGTVSYEQYF.

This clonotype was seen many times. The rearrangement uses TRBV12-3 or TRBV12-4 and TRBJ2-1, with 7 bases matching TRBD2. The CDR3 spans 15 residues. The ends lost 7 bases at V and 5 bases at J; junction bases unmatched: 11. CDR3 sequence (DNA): TGTGCCAGCACCATTGGGCGGGCGGGGGACAATGAGCAGTTCTTC. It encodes CASTIGRAGDNEQFF.